The entry below describes one TCR beta chain. The antigen is unknown. Clones were read by immunoSEQ multiplex PCR, and TCRdb kept only the in-frame ones, dropping some. In the table there are around 80,000 clones, 70% to 90% of which are singletons. Germline CDR1 LGHDT, CDR2 YNNKEL (reference sequence). The CDR3 has 15 amino acids. V was pared by 5 bases and J by 4 bases, with 7 bases of the junction left unmatched. This entry belongs to a study of T cell responses to AZD1222 COVID-19 vaccine. Study-wide points: The number of AZD1222 recipients seropositive at baseline was only five or six. Along spike, vaccine-associated CD4 TCRs were found throughout, with dominance at 160-218 and 743-854. Scientists sampled the repertoires only once the peak T cell response had passed. Females outnumbered males among donors, who were mostly white British; clonal diversity was possibly underestimated.

The TCR sequence derives from an adult who received the AZD1222 COVID-19 vaccine. The material was peripheral blood, obtained 28 days after the second AZD1222 dose. The chain combines TRBV3-1 (or the pseudogene TRBV3-2) with TRBJ1-1; 10 bases agree with TRBD1. The CDR3 nucleotides read TGTGCCAGCAGCAAGACAGGGGGCTCGGGCACTGAAGCTTTCTTT. Its protein product is CASSKTGGSGTEAFF.